Shown below are 28 T cell receptor beta chains from a single sample sequenced in a study of blood T cell repertoires in COVID-19. Produced via immunoSEQ multiplex PCR; TCRdb's table is partial and in-frame only. The sample consists of 80,000 to 95,000 clones, approximately 77% of them appearing once. The sample was peripheral blood. These receptors were obtained from a woman older than 75 with acute or convalescent COVID-19.

V usage is TRBV28 and J usage is TRBJ1-2; possibly TRBD1 for D (5 bases). Germline values: CDR1 MDHEN, CDR2 SYDVKM. V lost 5 bases to trimming and J lost 5 bases, with 9 bases between them. This CDR3 is 12 amino acids long. CDR3 sequence: CASSLRTYGYTF. CDR3 coding DNA: TGTGCCAGCAGTCTCCGGACATATGGCTACACCTTC.

V usage is TRBV18 and J usage is TRBJ2-7, with D unresolved. Germline V gene data show CDR1 as KGHSH and CDR2 as LQKENI. The CDR3 runs 14 residues. The ends were cut back, 2 bases at V and 5 bases at J, with 13 bases in the middle. CDR3 sequence (DNA): TGTGCCAGCTCACCATTCCCCCCCCCAAACGAGCAGTACTTC. Amino acid sequence: CASSPFPPPNEQYF. Filled out from reference TRBV18 and TRBJ2-7, the complete variable domain reads NAGVMQNPRHLVRRRGQEARLRCSPMKGHSHVYWYRQLPEEGLKFMVYLQKENIIDESGMPKERFSAEFPKEGPSILRIQQVVRGDSAAYFCASSPFPPPNEQYFGPGTRLTVT.

The chain links TRBV29-1 to TRBJ1-1; D remains ambiguous. The CDR3 contains 14 residues. V was pared by 2 bases and J by 1 base, with 11 bases between. Germline V CDR1 and CDR2: SQVTM, ANQGSEA. The CDR3 sequence is CSVETPPQNTEAFF. The CDR3 region has the DNA TGCAGCGTTGAAACTCCACCCCAGAACACTGAAGCTTTCTTT.

A note on this clone: It is likely a read error, because the conserved phenylalanine at the end of the CDR3 is missing. This rearrangement joins TRBV18 to TRBJ2-7; weak D call: TRBD2 (6 bases). Germline CDR1 and CDR2: KGHSH and LQKENI. Between the trimmed V and J ends, which lost 3 bases and 0 bases, there was a span of 21 bases. The CDR3 spans 18 residues. The CDR3 DNA sequence: TGTGCCAGCTCACCTCCCTTTGGAGGGAAGGGAAGCTCCTACGAGCAGTACCTC. The encoded protein is CASSPPFGGKGSSYEQYL.

The chain carries TRBV19 and TRBJ1-2; D is unresolved. The CDR3 length is 15 residues. Germline CDR1 and CDR2: LNHDA and SQIVND (reference sequence). V was trimmed by 6 bases and J by 1 base, leaving 15 bases between them. The CDR3 DNA is TGTGCCAGTAGGCCGGCGGGAGCAGTTAACTATGGCTACACCTTC. Protein sequence: CASRPAGAVNYGYTF.

The genes are TRBV5-4 and TRBJ1-2; the match to TRBD1 covers 7 bases. The germline gives CDR1 SGHNT, CDR2 YYREEE (reference sequence). V shed 4 bases, J shed 6 bases, and the junction held 12 bases outside the gene matches. This CDR3 has 15 amino acids. In DNA form, the CDR3 reads TGTGCCAGCAGCCTACCAGACAGGGTTGGAAATGGCTACACCTTC. This sequence encodes CASSLPDRVGNGYTF.

The chain joins TRBV5-5 to TRBJ1-1, with 8 bases matching TRBD1. The germline V gene has CDR1 SGHKS and CDR2 YYEKEE (reference sequence). The length of the CDR3 is 16 residues. V gave up 4 bases and J gave up 4 bases; unmatched junction bases: 12. As DNA, the CDR3 is TGTGCCAGCAGCGGAAGGACAGGGACCTCGGGCACTGAAGCTTTCTTT. Its translation is CASSGRTGTSGTEAFF.

The chain links TRBV27 to TRBJ2-2; 7 nucleotides match TRBD1. Per the germline V gene, CDR1 is MNHEY and CDR2 is SMNVEV (reference sequence). CDR3 length equals 14 residues. V lost 5 bases, J lost 6 bases, and 6 bases stayed unmatched. In DNA form, the CDR3 reads TGTGCCAGCAGTGCGACAGGGTCTGCCGGGGAGCTGTTTTTT. This codes for CASSATGSAGELFF.

The chain recombines TRBV4-3 with TRBJ1-1; D remains unclear. CDR1 is LGHNA and CDR2 is YSLEER in the germline V gene. V lost 3 bases and J lost 7, with 12 bases in between. The CDR3 runs 13 residues. Here the CDR3 DNA reads TGCGCCAGCAGCCAGTGGATGGGAGGTGAAGCTTTCTTT. Encoded protein: CASSQWMGGEAFF.

This clone was seen once. This chain uses TRBV6-2 or TRBV6-3 with TRBJ1-5; D perhaps matches TRBD1 (6 bases). Germline V gene lookup returns CDR1 MNHEY and CDR2 SVGEGT. Deletions cut 0 bases from V and 4 bases from J, with 10 bases between. The CDR3 covers 15 residues. DNA of the CDR3: TGTGCCAGCAGTTACTCGGGGACAAATAATCAGCCCCAGCATTTT. The encoded protein is CASSYSGTNNQPQHF.

This clone was detected only once. The CDR3 loop is CASSRQGTMNTEAFF. The CDR3 DNA follows: TGTGCCAGCAGCCGACAGGGTACTATGAACACTGAAGCTTTCTTT. The chain employs TRBV27 and TRBJ1-1, with TRBD1 matching over 7 bases. V was clipped by 6 bases and J by 0 bases; unmatched bases: 7. This CDR3 contains 15 residues. Germline V gene lookup returns CDR1 MNHEY and CDR2 SMNVEV (reference sequence).

The chain carries TRBV27 and TRBJ1-5, with D perhaps TRBD1 (6 bases). The germline V gene has CDR1 MNHEY and CDR2 SMNVEV (reference sequence). The CDR3 covers 13 residues. V was pared by 5 bases and J by 3 bases, with 8 bases between. The CDR3 DNA follows: TGTGCCAGCAGTACAGGGTACAATCAGCCCCAGCATTTT. This sequence encodes CASSTGYNQPQHF.

The chain combines TRBV2 with TRBJ2-5; 13 bases line up with TRBD2. V was pared by 11 bases and J by 9 bases, with 15 bases of the junction left unmatched. Germline CDR1 and CDR2: SNHLY and FYNNEI. The length of the CDR3 is 15 residues. CDR3 residues: CASQKELAGGLAQYF. CDR3 DNA: TGTGCCTCCCAAAAGGAACTAGCGGGGGGGTTGGCCCAGTACTTC. Complete variable domain (other parts from reference TRBV2 and TRBJ2-5): EPEVTQTPSHQVTQMGQEVILRCVPISNHLYFYWYRQILGQKVEFLVSFYNNEISEKSEIFDDQFSVERPDGSNFTLKIRSTKLEDSAMYFCASQKELAGGLAQYFGPGTRLLVL.

This clone came up once. The chain combines TRBV5-1 with TRBJ2-3; 9 bases match TRBD2. Germline CDR1 SGHRS, CDR2 YFSETQ. The CDR3 covers 15 residues. The junction had 4 bases not matched to a gene; V was cut back by 0 bases and J by 5 bases. The CDR3 nucleotides are TGCGCCAGCAGCTTGGGCGGGGGGGCAAGAGATACGCAGTATTTT. It translates to CASSLGGGARDTQYF.

V gene TRBV7-2 combines with J gene TRBJ2-7; 8 bases agree with TRBD1. This CDR3 comprises 13 residues. The germline CDR1 and CDR2 sequences are SGHTA and FQGNSA. J lost 3 bases, V lost 5 bases, and 3 bases had no gene match. CDR3 residues: CASSRDRIYEQYF. DNA of the CDR3: TGTGCCAGCAGCAGGGACAGGATCTACGAGCAGTACTTC.

V gene TRBV6-6 combines with J gene TRBJ1-6, with 7 bases matching TRBD1. Unmatched junction bases numbered 7, after V lost 6 bases and J lost 8 bases. CDR3 length: 14 amino acids. Germline V CDR1 and CDR2: MNHNY, SVGAGI (reference sequence). This CDR3 is CASSHRDSYSPLHF. CDR3 DNA: TGTGCCAGCAGCCATCGGGACAGTTATTCACCCCTCCACTTT.

This clone occurred a few times. The J gene is TRBJ2-7, the V gene TRBV3-1 (or the pseudogene TRBV3-2); 14 bases map to TRBD2. Germline CDR1 LGHDT, CDR2 YNNKEL (reference sequence). This CDR3 is 18 amino acids long. After removal of 4 bases from V and 0 bases from J, the junction contained 8 bases not matched to a gene. The CDR3 coding sequence is TGTGCCAGCAGCCGACCGGGACTAGCGGGAGCACCCTCCTACGAGCAGTACTTC. This translates into CASSRPGLAGAPSYEQYF.

This clone was seen more than once but under ten times. The chain links TRBV30 to TRBJ2-2, with 11 bases matching TRBD2. The germline CDR1 and CDR2 sequences are GTSNPN and SVGIG (reference sequence). J was trimmed by 7 bases and V by 4 bases; bases with no gene match: 11. This CDR3 is 16 amino acids long. The CDR3: CAWKGQLAGVFGELFF. CDR3 in DNA: TGTGCCTGGAAAGGCCAACTAGCGGGAGTGTTCGGGGAGCTGTTTTTT. The full variable domain, completed using reference TRBV30 and TRBJ2-2, is SQTIHQWPATLVQPVGSPLSLECTVEGTSNPNLYWYRQAAGRGLQLLFYSVGIGQISSEVPQNLSASRPQDRQFILSSKKLLLSDSGFYLCAWKGQLAGVFGELFFGEGSRLTVL.

The chain joins TRBV28 to TRBJ2-7, with 8 bases identical to TRBD2. Germline V gene data show CDR1 as MDHEN and CDR2 as SYDVKM. Germline trimming cut 6 bases from V and 1 base from J; bases unmatched to any gene: 5. This CDR3 is built from 14 residues. The DNA for the CDR3 is TGTGCCAGCAGATCTAGCGGGTCGTCCTACGAGCAGTACTTC. Its translation is CASRSSGSSYEQYF.

The chain is built from TRBV30 and TRBJ1-2; D may be TRBD1 (5 bases). Trimming took off 8 bases at V and 4 bases at J, with 20 bases between the two ends. This CDR3 region has 14 residues. CDR1 and CDR2 (germline): GTSNPN, SVGIG (reference sequence). The CDR3 protein is CARKLGGLGYGYTF. CDR3 coding DNA: TGTGCCCGAAAACTCGGGGGACTTGGCTATGGCTACACCTTC.

The chain couples TRBV27 to TRBJ2-3; TRBD2 matches at 9 bases. Trimming removed 5 bases from V and 5 bases from J; junction bases left unmatched: 11. The V gene's germline CDR1 is MNHEY and CDR2 SMNVEV (reference sequence). CDR3 length equals 16 residues. The CDR3 bases are TGTGCCAGCAGTCCACCAGGACTAGCGACTTTAGATACGCAGTATTTT. Protein product: CASSPPGLATLDTQYF.

The chain couples TRBV19 to TRBJ2-7; TRBD2 agrees at 11 bases. The V gene's germline CDR1 is LNHDA and CDR2 SQIVND (reference sequence). V lost 8 bases and J lost 3; bases outside the gene matches: 12. The CDR3 consists of 16 residues. CDR3 protein: CASSSRLAGLHYEQYF. The DNA for the CDR3 is TGTGCCAGTTCCTCGAGACTAGCGGGATTACACTACGAGCAGTACTTC.

The rearrangement links TRBV5-8 to TRBJ1-6, with 10 bases fitting TRBD1. Germline V gene sequence: CDR1 SGHTS, CDR2 YDEGEE. The CDR3 is 16 amino acids. With V trimmed by 1 base and J by 9 bases, 7 bases remained unmatched. CDR3 sequence reads: CASSLWGTGVRSPLHF. The CDR3 region has the DNA TGTGCCAGCAGCTTGTGGGGGACAGGGGTCCGTTCACCCCTCCACTTT.

This chain uses TRBV9 with TRBJ1-3, with D possibly matching TRBD1 (6 bases). Germline V CDR1 and CDR2: SGDLS, YYNGEE. Trimming took 7 bases from V and 10 from J, leaving 9 bases between them. The CDR3 sequence is 10 residues long. CDR3 in amino acids: CASGGRTIYF. The DNA of the CDR3 is TGTGCCAGCGGGGGCCGGACCATATATTTT.

Here the CDR3 reads CASSQDWGGTGNTIYF. The CDR3 DNA sequence: TGTGCCAGCAGCCAAGATTGGGGAGGAACTGGAAACACCATATATTTT. The rearrangement uses TRBV3-1 (or the pseudogene TRBV3-2) and TRBJ1-3; D ambiguous. Germline-derived CDR1 and CDR2 are LGHDT and YNNKEL (reference sequence). This CDR3 has 16 residues. V was shortened by 0 bases and J by 2 bases, with 11 bases between the two germline ends.

The CDR3 loop is CASSISGAAQTEAFF. Here the CDR3 DNA reads TGTGCCAGTAGTATTTCGGGAGCTGCTCAAACTGAAGCTTTCTTT. This rearrangement joins TRBV19 to TRBJ1-1; no clear D gene. Germline loops: CDR1 LNHDA, CDR2 SQIVND (reference sequence). This CDR3 region has 15 residues. V lost 3 bases, J lost 5 bases, and 16 bases lay in between. The full variable domain, in which reference TRBV19 and TRBJ1-1 provide the parts outside the CDR3, is DGGITQSPKYLFRKEGQNVTLSCEQNLNHDAMYWYRQDPGQGLRLIYYSQIVNDFQKGDIAEGYSVSREKKESFPLTVTSAQKNPTAFYLCASSISGAAQTEAFFGQGTRLTVV.

This chain links TRBV6-5 with TRBJ2-2; D ambiguous. The CDR3 length is 13 residues. Germline CDR1 MNHEY, CDR2 SVGAGI. V was pared by 2 bases and J by 6 bases, with 7 bases between. The CDR3 loop is CASSYPSAGELFF. DNA of the CDR3: TGTGCCAGCAGTTACCCTAGTGCCGGGGAGCTGTTTTTT.

The chain employs TRBV28 and TRBJ1-2; 9 bases map to TRBD1. Germline V lookup: CDR1 MDHEN, CDR2 SYDVKM. The V segment lost 5 bases and the J segment 2 bases; nucleotides outside the gene matches: 6. CDR3 length: 15 amino acids. CDR3 loop: CASSPGTGLNYGYTF. The CDR3 bases are TGTGCCAGCAGTCCGGGGACAGGGTTAAACTATGGCTACACCTTC.